This T cell receptor (beta chain) was sequenced in a study of blood T cell repertoires in COVID-19 (dated by TCRdb to 2018 to 2021). Broadly, across the study: Samples covering the acute and convalescent phases of COVID-19 were provided by collaborators in the United States, Italy and Spain. The material from the prospective study consisted of cDNA or gDNA derived from T cells, B-cell-depleted T cells, or PBMCs. Samples were obtained from the ongoing ImmuneRACE study (first 160 participants) and from over 1,000 subjects provided by 6 global collaborators. A de-identified subject ID, COVID-19 status, age in years and sex were almost always included in the sample metadata. The dataset comprised deeply sampled blood TCRbeta repertoires from subjects exposed to, actively infected with, or recovered from COVID-19. Where available, HLA class I and class II types were obtained from metadata supplied by the sample provider rather than from assay-based typing. A freely available public database, intended as a resource for researchers studying the immune response to SARS-CoV-2, is where the repertoires were released.

What the authors observed across the whole study: The quantity of clinical and demographic metadata differed by source and by participant and was supplied without curation.

TCRbeta CDR3 regions were amplified from genomic DNA using the immunoSEQ Assay, a bias-controlled multiplex PCR. Per the source publication's procedure: Nucleated cell counts per sample were estimated from amplification of reference gene primers within the assay. Sequence reads were collapsed and filtered to measure the absolute abundance of every unique TCRbeta CDR3 rearrangement. For each sample, productive Simpson clonality was calculated as the square root of Simpson's diversity index across productive rearrangements. Imported from immuneACCESS, the table was reduced by TCRdb to in-frame sequences with V and J called. These copies leave out some clones; in studies compared against another copy, an unresolved V gene accounts for under half, and the cause of the remainder is not known. That table gives V, J and clone size, and the DNA gave D and trimming. In this sample the table shows approximately 160,000 clones, around 82% of which occur a single time. The top ten constitute over 12% of the sample.

The collaborating institutions used their own protocols to collect whole blood in K2EDTA tubes. For TCRbeta analysis, collaborators shipped samples as frozen whole blood, isolated PBMCs, or DNA extracted from either of those sample types. Concerning this clone itself: Its antigen is unknown. The record has no base qualities; no much larger clone is one base away.

The specimen was peripheral blood. This clonotype originated in a young man with active or convalescent COVID-19.

Here the CDR3 is given as CASSPHGGQAKNIQYF. The DNA reads as follows: TGCGCCAGCAGCCCACATGGGGGACAGGCCAAAAACATTCAGTACTTC. The sequence joins TRBV4-3 to TRBJ2-4, with 7 central nucleotides matching TRBD1. V loses 4 bases at its end and J loses 1 base; junction bases beyond the gene matches: 7. From its cysteine to its phenylalanine, the CDR3 spans 16 amino acids. The read is trimmed to its CDR3 DNA, 48 bases read in frame from base 1. CDR1 is given as LGHNA and CDR2 as YSLEER, both from the germline V gene.